This entry describes one T cell receptor beta chain. The V gene's germline CDR1 is MNHEY and CDR2 SVGAGI. This CDR3 is 15 amino acids long. The V end lost 1 base, the J end lost 7 bases, and 14 bases lay between the germline ends. Each recovered donor of Cohort 3 presented with two negative PCRs, clearance, or symptom resolution. This entry belongs to a study of blood T cell repertoires in COVID-19. Study-wide context: The cDNA or gDNA used as material had been derived from T cells, B-cell-depleted T cells, or PBMCs.

Methods used by the authors: Amplification with reference gene primers provided the estimates of nucleated cell counts. Method: immunoSEQ multiplex PCR; TCRdb's copy keeps in-frame clones and lacks some. V, J and clone size were drawn from that table, and D and trimming were deduced from the DNA. The sample contains fewer than 300,000 clones, roughly 90% of which appear only once. The chain carries TRBV6-5 and TRBJ1-5; D might be TRBD1 (6 bases). The sequenced sample was PBMCs or T cells enriched from blood (not recorded which). The sequence was collected from a woman in her 30s who had recovered from COVID-19. CDR3: CASSYLVGAGQPQHF. Written as DNA, the CDR3 is TGTGCCAGCAGTTACTTAGTGGGGGCAGGACAGCCCCAGCATTTT.